A selection of T cell receptor beta chains follows, all from one sample in a study of blood T cell repertoires in COVID-19. Here immunoSEQ multiplex PCR was the method, and the copy in TCRdb shows in-frame clones only, minus some. This sample carries 200,000 to 250,000 clones, about 85% of them seen once, and the ten largest clones take 12%. The specimen sequenced was peripheral blood. The receptors originated from a woman under 30 who had recovered from COVID-19. Each CDR3 is given with its conserved first and last residue. D genes are given only for firm matches.

NA	TRBV5-6	CASSLFFQGANEKLFF
TRBD1	TRBV7-3	CASSPRTGWNSPLHF
TRBD2	TRBV3-1/TRBV3-2	CASSQDRAGAGTDTQYF
NA	TRBV5-5	CASSPVTGTGNTIYF
NA	TRBV4-1	CASSQDLNRGYGYTF
TRBD2	TRBV3-1/TRBV3-2	CASSSGLAGPTNEQFF
TRBD1	TRBV4-3	CASSQEGQGGGEQYF
NA	TRBV5-1	CASSLGGAAKTEQYF
NA	TRBV11-2	CASSPSRGWNEQFF
TRBD2	TRBV2	CASSRQSDSGTTSDEQFF
TRBD2	TRBV5-1	CASAQTSGSYNEQFF
TRBD2	TRBV12-3/TRBV12-4	CASRDGRYEQFF
TRBD1	TRBV24-1	CATSDFGQGGTDTQYF
NA	TRBV14	CASGAAVSYNEQFF
NA	TRBV30	CAWSPFDSQPQHF
TRBD1	TRBV13	CASSRYDRDIPEAFF
NA	TRBV27	CASSPRTGNQPQHF
TRBD2	TRBV25-1	CASRGLGRYNEQFF
NA	TRBV7-9	CASSRPDSHNEQFF
NA	TRBV19	CASSMDSGQIHYGYTF
NA	TRBV13	CASSLGYPGPIPYEQYF
TRBD1	TRBV19	CASSLGQGAGELFF
NA	TRBV27	CASSCQTPPNREYEQYF
NA	TRBV4-1	CASSQDGANYNEQFF
NA	TRBV4-3	CASSQGRNEQFF
NA	TRBV27	CASKEADSAGANVLTF
TRBD1	TRBV5-8	CASRDRGLSETQYF
NA	TRBV19	CASKQGDSNEKLFF
TRBD1	TRBV7-2	CASSQQGVGDGYTF
NA	TRBV7-3	CASSKDRNTDTQYF
TRBD1	TRBV5-6	CAANRGNTEAFF
NA	TRBV27	CASSGTGYTEAFF
TRBD2	TRBV7-3	CASSQPSGSYTDTQYF
TRBD1	TRBV4-3	CASSQDRGPYEQYF
NA	TRBV9	CASSPLGDTGQPQHF
NA	TRBV2	CASIRVGEGGNTIYF
TRBD1	TRBV4-3	CASSHGTGDAYEQYF
NA	TRBV5-3	CASPVGLINTGELFF
NA	TRBV6-5	CASSYSPHGLNYGYTF
TRBD1	TRBV6-5	CASAPDRGGNTIYF